This is a list of T cell receptor beta chains from one sample in a study of Ad26.COV2.S vaccination and SARS-CoV-2 variants. Repertoires were generated with immunoSEQ multiplex PCR, while TCRdb's copy carries only in-frame clones and drops some. The table has approximately 480,000 clones, around 88% seen once. This material consisted of peripheral blood, taken in a trial of Ad26.COV2.S vaccine versus placebo. Receptors originate from a person aged 18 to 65 who received the Ad26.COV2.S COVID-19 vaccine or a placebo. CDR3s include the opening cysteine and the closing phenylalanine or tryptophan. Clone size is not always given. Where it is, it says once, few, many or a class for expanded clones.

.	TRBJ1-3	TRBV2	CASSGTEDPRAGNTIYF
.	TRBJ2-1	TRBV29-1	CSVEGGYSYNEQFF
.	TRBJ1-2	TRBV18	CASSQGTGDGYTF
.	TRBJ2-3	TRBV5-6	CASSLYRGADTQYF
.	TRBJ2-5	TRBV15	CATSRWTGTARTQYF
.	TRBJ2-1	TRBV7-2	CASSLDVPQFF
few	TRBJ1-2	TRBV7-2	CASRRQGTDGYTF
.	TRBJ1-2	TRBV28	CASQSGSHYGYTF
.	TRBJ2-7	TRBV29-1	CSVDPGQGYEQYF
.	TRBJ2-7	TRBV6-5	CASSYSGSPSYEQYF
.	TRBJ1-1	TRBV7-9	CASSPRASSATEAFF